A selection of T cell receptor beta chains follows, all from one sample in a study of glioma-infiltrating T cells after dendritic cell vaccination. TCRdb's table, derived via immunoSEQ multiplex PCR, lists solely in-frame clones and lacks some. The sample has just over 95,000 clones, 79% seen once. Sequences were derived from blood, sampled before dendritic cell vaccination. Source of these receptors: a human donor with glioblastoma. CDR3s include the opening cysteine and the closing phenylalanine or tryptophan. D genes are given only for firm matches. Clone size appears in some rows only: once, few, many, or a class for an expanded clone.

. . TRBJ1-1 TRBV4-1 CASSQAPGTMNTEAFF TGCGCCAGCAGCCAAGCTCCCGGGACTATGAACACTGAAGCTTTCTTT
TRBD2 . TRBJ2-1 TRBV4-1 CASSQYALAGVTEFF TGCGCCAGCAGCCAATACGCACTAGCGGGGGTTACGGAGTTCTTC
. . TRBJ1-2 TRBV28 CAYQQANAKGYTF TGTGCCTACCAACAGGCGAACGCTAAGGGCTACACCTTC
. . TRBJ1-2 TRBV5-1 CASSLDRVGYGYTF TGCGCCAGCAGCTTGGACAGGGTCGGCTATGGCTACACCTTC
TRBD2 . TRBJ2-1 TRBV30 CAWRFAGVNEQFF TGTGCCTGGAGGTTTGCGGGGGTAAATGAGCAGTTCTTC
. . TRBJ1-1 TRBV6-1 CASSSRGGEAFF TGTGCCAGCAGTAGCCGAGGAGGGGAAGCTTTCTTT
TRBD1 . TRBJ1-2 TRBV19 CASSITSDRDGYTF TGTGCCAGTAGTATAACCTCGGACAGGGACGGCTACACCTTC
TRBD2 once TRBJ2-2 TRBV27 CASSSPGLAGQTGELFF TGTGCCAGCAGTTCACCGGGACTAGCGGGGCAGACCGGGGAGCTGTTTTTT
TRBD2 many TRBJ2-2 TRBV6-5 CASGDYNTGELFF TGTGCCAGCGGGGACTACAACACCGGGGAGCTGTTTTTT
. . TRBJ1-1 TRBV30 CAFSWGLDTEAFF TGTGCCTTCTCTTGGGGGCTAGACACTGAAGCTTTCTTT
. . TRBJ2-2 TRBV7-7 CASSRTSSTGELFF TGTGCTAGCAGTAGGACTTCTAGCACCGGGGAGCTGTTTTTT
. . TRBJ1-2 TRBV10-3 CAISEQGTGGGDGYTF TGTGCCATCAGTGAGCAGGGAACGGGCGGTGGCGACGGCTACACCTTC
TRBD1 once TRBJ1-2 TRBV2 CASSARQGANYGYTF TGTGCCAGCAGTGCTAGACAGGGGGCCAACTATGGCTACACCTTC
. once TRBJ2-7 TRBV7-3 CASSLWGGADEQYF TGTGCCAGCAGCTTATGGGGGGGCGCGGACGAGCAGTACTTC
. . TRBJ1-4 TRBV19 CASSGGTFSGIGKLFF TGTGCCAGTAGTGGCGGGACCTTCAGTGGGATTGGAAAACTGTTTTTT
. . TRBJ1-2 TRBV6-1 CASRAGGDGYTF TGTGCCAGCAGGGCGGGGGGTGATGGCTACACCTTC
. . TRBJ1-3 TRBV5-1 CASSLAGGNTIYF TGCGCCAGCAGCTTGGCCGGGGGAAACACCATATATTTT
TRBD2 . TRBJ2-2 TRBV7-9 CASSPGGTNTGELFF TGTGCCAGCAGCCCCGGGGGGACGAACACCGGGGAGCTGTTTTTT
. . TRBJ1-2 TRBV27 CASRTTWGKQGYGYTF TGTGCCAGCAGGACTACTTGGGGTAAACAAGGCTATGGCTACACCTTC
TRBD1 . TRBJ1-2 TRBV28 CASSLLDRDRDYGYTF TGTGCCAGCAGTTTATTGGACCGGGACAGGGACTATGGCTACACCTTC
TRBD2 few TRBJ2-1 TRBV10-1 CASSDWLAVYNEQFF TGCGCCAGCAGTGATTGGCTAGCGGTATACAATGAGCAGTTCTTC
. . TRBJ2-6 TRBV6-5 CASTRGSGANVLTF TGTGCCAGCACGAGGGGGTCTGGGGCCAACGTCCTGACTTTC
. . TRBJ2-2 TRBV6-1 CASNRVGANGELFF TGTGCCAGCAATAGGGTGGGGGCAAACGGGGAGCTGTTTTTT
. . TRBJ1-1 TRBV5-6 CASSLRLDTEAFF TGTGCCAGCAGCTTACGACTGGACACTGAAGCTTTCTTT
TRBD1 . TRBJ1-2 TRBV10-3 CAIRPGQGNHGYTF TGTGCCATACGGCCGGGACAGGGGAATCATGGCTACACCTTC
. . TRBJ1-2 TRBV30 CAWSWTVGYYTF TGTGCCTGGAGTTGGACAGTCGGATACTACACCTTC
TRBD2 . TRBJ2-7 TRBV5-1 CASSPSGSLYEQYF TGCGCCAGCAGCCCTAGCGGGAGTTTGTACGAGCAGTACTTC
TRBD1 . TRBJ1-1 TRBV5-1 CASSYGQGARITEAFF TGCGCCAGCAGTTATGGACAGGGGGCGCGCATCACTGAAGCTTTCTTT
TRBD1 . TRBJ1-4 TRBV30 CAWRAAGGNEKLFF TGTGCCTGGAGAGCAGCAGGGGGTAATGAAAAACTGTTTTTT
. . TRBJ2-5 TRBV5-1 CASSFPGRLGSETQYF TGCGCCAGCAGCTTCCCCGGAAGGCTAGGGAGCGAGACCCAGTACTTC
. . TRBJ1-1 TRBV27 CASSPLAGLNTEAFF TGTGCCAGCAGTCCCCTAGCAGGATTGAACACTGAAGCTTTCTTT
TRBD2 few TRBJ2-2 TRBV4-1 CASSQERLAGGRKTNTGELFF TGCGCCAGCAGCCAAGAGAGACTAGCGGGGGGCCGAAAGACGAACACCGGGGAGCTGTTTTTT
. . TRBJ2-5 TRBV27 CASSSLGGEETQYF TGTGCCAGCAGTTCCCTGGGCGGGGAGGAGACCCAGTACTTC
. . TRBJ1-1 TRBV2 CASIEGEGLGTEAFF TGTGCCAGCATCGAGGGGGAGGGATTGGGCACTGAAGCTTTCTTT
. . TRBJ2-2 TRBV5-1 CASSRTTHANTGELFF TGCGCCAGCAGCCGGACAACCCACGCGAACACCGGGGAGCTGTTTTTT
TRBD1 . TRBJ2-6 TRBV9 CASARGPSSGANVLTF TGTGCCAGCGCCAGGGGGCCAAGCTCTGGGGCCAACGTCCTGACTTTC
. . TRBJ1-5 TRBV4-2 CASSQGVQGTYQPQHF TGTGCCAGCAGCCAAGGGGTACAGGGAACCTATCAGCCCCAGCATTTT